The 24 T cell receptor beta chains given below trace back to one sample, sequenced in a study of molecular identifiers for immune sequencing clone quantification. TCRdb itself ran the PCR reads through MiXCR, one entry per CDR3 protein. The data show about 100,000 distinct CDR3 sequences, 36% seen once. The source material was naive CD8+ T cells from blood, with Jurkat cell RNA spiked in. This sample's subset: FACS-sorted CD8+CD4-CCR7+CD45RA+ naive T cells. Receptors originate from a human donor in good health. Some libraries in this study had Jurkat cell RNA spiked in.

As for this clonotype: This CDR3 fails to terminate in the conserved phenylalanine or tryptophan, so it likely reflects a read error. Because the CDR3's place on the DNA is in doubt, the DNA is left out and the CDR3 is given as listed by TCRdb. This chain joins TRBV20-1 and TRBJ1-6; TRBD1 is the table's D call, not checked against the DNA. The CDR3 is 13 amino acids long, termini counted. Germline V gene sequence: CDR1 DFQATT, CDR2 SNEGSKA (reference sequence). CDR3 protein: CSASRDRDTPLLS.

Details on this clonotype: Since no conserved phenylalanine or tryptophan closes the CDR3, a read error is the likely cause. The chain combines TRBV20-1 with TRBJ1-1; no firm D call. The V gene's germline CDR1 is DFQATT and CDR2 SNEGSKA (reference sequence). This CDR3 contains 13 residues. V was cut by 3 bases and J by 1 base, with 9 bases left in between. The CDR3 DNA is TGCAGTGCTAGTTTGACCGGGAACACTGAAGCTTTCCTT. Translation gives CSASLTGNTEAFL.

A note on this clonotype: One end of the junction is discordant with germline, which a read error may explain. V is TRBV6-6 and J is TRBJ2-7; 13 positions agree with TRBD2. CDR1 is MNHNY, CDR2 SVGAGI, per germline (reference sequence). The length of the CDR3 is 15 residues. The CDR3 loop reads CASSPGTSGAYEQNF. CDR3 bases: TGTGCCAGCAGTCCCGGGACTAGCGGGGCCTACGAGCAGAACTTC.

Regarding this clonotype: The conserved phenylalanine or tryptophan normally closing the CDR3 is absent here, so this likely arose from a read error. This chain links TRBV27 with TRBJ2-1, with D tentatively TRBD2 (5 bases). The ends were cut back, 4 bases at V and 12 bases at J, with 25 bases in the middle. The CDR3 has 16 amino acids. Looked up from germline, CDR1 is MNHEY and CDR2 is SMNVEV (reference sequence). The DNA of the CDR3 is TGTGCCAGCAGTTCCCAACTGACCTTGGACGGAGGCCTGCAGTTCTAC. Translating gives CASSSQLTLDGGLQFY.

This chain connects TRBV9 to TRBJ2-2; unclear D gene. Trimming pared 0 bases from V and 1 base from J, leaving 10 bases between. Germline CDR1 and CDR2: SGDLS and YYNGEE. CDR3 size: 16 residues. As DNA, the CDR3 is TGTGCCAGCAGCGTAGCTCCGGGCCAGAACACCGGGGAGCTGTTTTTT. Encoded protein: CASSVAPGQNTGELFF.

This sequence joins TRBV20-1 and TRBJ2-2; tentatively, D is TRBD2 (6 bases). Germline V gives CDR1 DFQATT, CDR2 SNEGSKA (reference sequence). The CDR3 covers 12 residues. V lost 3 bases and J 8 bases, leaving 10 bases between the germline ends. The CDR3 is CSASVGRGELFF. CDR3 in DNA: TGCAGTGCTAGTGTGGGGAGGGGGGAGCTGTTTTTT.

This clonotype was detected once. The final CDR3 position lacks the conserved phenylalanine or tryptophan, pointing to a likely read error. The DNA of the CDR3 is TGTGCCAGCAGCTTCCCGAGGGGGGCCCGCACAGATACGCAGTATCTT. Encoded protein: CASSFPRGARTDTQYL. The V gene is TRBV5-6, the J gene TRBJ2-3; D is tentatively TRBD1 or TRBD2 (6 bases each). The CDR3 consists of 16 residues. The V end was cut by 2 bases, the J end by 1 base, with 14 bases between. Per germline, CDR1 SGHDT and CDR2 YYEEEE.

V gene TRBV6-2 or TRBV6-3 combines with J gene TRBJ1-1, with 7 bases fitting TRBD1. This CDR3 is 17 amino acids long. J lost 0 bases, V lost 2 bases, and 9 bases had no gene match. The V gene's germline CDR1 is MNHEY and CDR2 SVGEGT. The CDR3 sequence: CASSYTVQGLMNTEAFF. The CDR3 DNA sequence: TGTGCCAGCAGTTACACCGTACAGGGGCTTATGAACACTGAAGCTTTCTTT.

This clonotype has just a few counts. V gene TRBV12-3 or TRBV12-4 combines with J gene TRBJ2-7; D is ambiguous. The CDR3 has 15 amino acids. The V end was cut by 6 bases, the J end by 0 bases, with 15 bases between. CDR3 nucleotide sequence: TGTGCCAGCAGCCCCCCTGGAACGAGCTCCTACGAGCAGTACTTC. This encodes CASSPPGTSSYEQYF.

V gene TRBV20-1 combines with J gene TRBJ2-3; 11 bases line up with TRBD2. This CDR3 spans 16 amino acids. Germline assignment: CDR1 DFQATT and CDR2 SNEGSKA (reference sequence). Unmatched junction bases numbered 11, after V lost 5 bases and J lost 4 bases. This chain's CDR3 is CSAAGTSGLAADTQYF. The CDR3 DNA sequence: TGCAGTGCTGCCGGGACTAGCGGACTAGCGGCAGATACGCAGTATTTT.

This clonotype was counted many times. The CDR3 protein is CASSLGQGMGETQYF. The DNA for the CDR3 is TGTGCCAGCAGCCTGGGACAGGGGATGGGAGAGACCCAGTACTTC. The genes are TRBV7-6 and TRBJ2-5; 10 bases line up with TRBD1. Per germline, CDR1 SGHVS and CDR2 FNYEAQ. Trimming at V came to 5 bases and at J to 4 bases, leaving 7 bases not matched to a gene. The CDR3 length is 15 residues.

Turning to this clonotype: It is likely a read error, because the conserved phenylalanine at the end of the CDR3 is missing. The V gene is TRBV11-2, the J gene TRBJ2-6, with no clear D. V was pared by 5 bases and J by 3 bases, with 8 bases between. CDR1 is SGHAT, CDR2 FQNNGV, per germline. This CDR3 is 14 amino acids long. CDR3 sequence: CASSRSYGANVLTS. CDR3 nucleotide sequence: TGTGCCAGCAGCCGGAGCTATGGGGCCAACGTCCTGACTTCC.

This clonotype was observed at least ten times. The rearrangement joins TRBV20-1 to TRBJ2-4, with a tentative D call TRBD1 (6 bases). Trimming left V 1 base short and J 2 bases short, with 9 bases between. CDR1 DFQATT and CDR2 SNEGSKA come from the germline V gene (reference sequence). The CDR3 is 14 amino acids. The CDR3 reads CSARVGQTKNIQYF. CDR3 nucleotides: TGCAGTGCTAGAGTCGGACAGACCAAAAACATTCAGTACTTC.

This sequence joins TRBV12-3 or TRBV12-4 and TRBJ2-7, with 11 bases aligning to TRBD2. Germline trimming cut 10 bases from V and 2 bases from J; bases unmatched to any gene: 4. This CDR3 contains 13 residues. The CDR3 DNA is TGTGCCACAAAGACTAGCGGGACCTACGAGCAGTACTTC. It codes for CATKTSGTYEQYF.

This chain uses TRBV19 with TRBJ1-1; D uncertain. This CDR3 comprises 13 residues. V shed 4 bases and J shed 3 bases, with 9 bases lying between them. Germline V gene data show CDR1 as LNHDA and CDR2 as SQIVND (reference sequence). DNA for the CDR3: TGTGCCAGTAGTAAGAGCGACTACACTGAAGCTTTCTTT. Its translation is CASSKSDYTEAFF.

This clonotype was recorded many times. This rearrangement joins TRBV6-5 to TRBJ2-7; unclear D gene. Looked up from germline, CDR1 is MNHEY and CDR2 is SVGAGI. The V end was cut by 7 bases, the J end by 5 bases, with 18 bases between. The CDR3 contains 14 residues. The CDR3 DNA reads as TGTGCCAGCATCAATCGTGGGTCTTGGGACGAGCAGTACTTC. It encodes CASINRGSWDEQYF.

The rearrangement joins TRBV7-6 to TRBJ2-3; D is undetermined. The germline gives CDR1 SGHVS, CDR2 FNYEAQ. The CDR3 is made up of 14 amino acids. V gave up 4 bases and J gave up 4 bases, with 12 bases separating them. CDR3 amino acids: CASSSNGGSDTQYF. The DNA of the CDR3 is TGTGCCAGCAGCTCTAATGGTGGTTCAGATACGCAGTATTTT.

This clonotype has only a few counts. A read error may explain this, as a much larger clone is one base away. The conserved final phenylalanine or tryptophan is absent from the CDR3, which likely points to a read error. V is TRBV7-2 and J is TRBJ2-7; D uncertain. The CDR3 has 14 residues. V lost 4 bases to trimming and J lost 0 bases, with 10 bases between them. Germline V gives CDR1 SGHTA, CDR2 FQGNSA. CDR3 region: CASSSFLSSYEQYI. CDR3 nucleotides: TGTGCCAGCAGCTCGTTCCTAAGCTCCTACGAGCAGTACATC.

There are a few counts of this clonotype. The CDR3 DNA follows: TGTGCCAGCAGTTTGAGCTTCGGGACAGGTCGGTACGAGCAGTACTTC. Protein sequence: CASSLSFGTGRYEQYF. The chain has TRBV12-3 or TRBV12-4 and TRBJ2-7; 8 bases are a match to TRBD1. The CDR3 spans 16 residues. The trim removed 3 bases at V and 4 bases at J, leaving 11 bases unmatched.

At least ten counts were recorded for this clonotype. This chain joins TRBV5-6 and TRBJ1-2; D unresolved. Trimming left V 0 bases short and J 10 bases short, with 10 bases between. This CDR3 region has 12 residues. Looked up from germline, CDR1 is SGHDT and CDR2 is YYEEEE. The CDR3: CASSLEAGPYTF. CDR3 DNA: TGTGCCAGCAGCTTGGAGGCAGGCCCCTACACCTTC. The full variable domain, in which reference TRBV5-6 and TRBJ1-2 provide the parts outside the CDR3, is DAGVTQSPTHLIKTRGQQVTLRCSPKSGHDTVSWYQQALGQGPQFIFQYYEEEERQRGNFPDRFSGHQFPNYSSELNVNALLLGDSALYLCASSLEAGPYTFGSGTRLTVV.

In its sample, this clonotype was seen many times. This chain joins TRBV29-1 and TRBJ1-2; D is unclear. The CDR3 runs 15 residues. The germline CDR1 and CDR2 sequences are SQVTM and ANQGSEA. CDR3 coding DNA: TGCAGTGTCCCCGCGGAAATACCGGCTAACTATGGCTACACCTTC. Translating it yields CSVPAEIPANYGYTF.

This clonotype was seen repeatedly, ten times or more. The J gene is TRBJ2-3, the V gene TRBV4-3; D is perhaps TRBD1 or TRBD2 (5 bases each). Trimming left V 7 bases short and J 5 bases short, with 19 bases between. CDR1 and CDR2 from the germline V gene are LGHNA and YSLEER. This CDR3 has 15 amino acids. This CDR3 is CASTAGRAGEDTQYF. In nucleotides, the CDR3 is TGCGCCAGCACCGCAGGGCGGGCTGGGGAAGATACGCAGTATTTT.

This clonotype has only a few counts. The V call is TRBV20-1, the J call TRBJ2-1; 10 bases match TRBD2. Germline values: CDR1 DFQATT, CDR2 SNEGSKA (reference sequence). V trimming: 3 bases; J trimming: 4 bases; junction bases outside the gene matches: 6. The CDR3 is made up of 15 amino acids. CDR3 protein: CSASKREGPYNEQFF. DNA of the CDR3: TGCAGTGCTAGCAAGCGGGAGGGCCCTTACAATGAGCAGTTCTTC.

There are many counts of this clonotype. The V gene is TRBV5-8, the J gene TRBJ1-1; D uncertain. The CDR3 length is 14 residues. The ends were cut back, 5 bases at V and 3 bases at J, with 14 bases in the middle. Germline CDR1 reads SGHTS; CDR2 reads YDEGEE. The CDR3 region is CASSLRWLDTEAFF. CDR3 coding DNA: TGTGCCAGCAGTTTGAGGTGGTTAGACACTGAAGCTTTCTTT.